This T cell receptor beta chain was sequenced for a study of blood T cells in healthy people across ages. Findings and caveats of the study: Reliance upon unsorted PBMCs precluded definitive naive versus antigen-experienced comparison. Strongly correlated with naive T cell percentage was TCR beta diversity.

Notes on this clonotype: Its antigen is still unknown.

Losses at the gene ends were 3 bases for V and 14 bases for J; bases not matched to a gene: 6. This CDR3 is built from 14 residues. The germline CDR1 and CDR2 sequences are SGHTA and FQGNSA. A second PCR, run for roughly 7 to 11 cycles, used a sample-barcoded 5' primer plus a J-beta primer mix. TCRdb re-called the 5' RACE reads through MiXCR, storing one row per CDR3 protein. The table includes roughly 1,800,000 distinct CDR3 sequences, roughly 50% detected once. Ten milliliters of peripheral blood were drawn from each donor into EDTA-treated tubes. The V gene is TRBV7-2, the J gene TRBJ2-1; TRBD2 aligns across 14 bases. The sample was blood. This TCR was sampled from a woman between 40 and 50 years old in good health. The CDR3 loop is CASSLTSGGGKEFF. The CDR3 DNA reads as TGTGCCAGCAGCTTGACTAGCGGGGGGGGTAAGGAGTTCTTC.